Below, one T cell receptor beta chain is given with its context. The data were obtained in a study of cytomegalovirus exposure and HLA in healthy donors. V lost 7 bases to trimming and J lost 4 bases, with 17 bases between them. Germline CDR1 is MNHNS and CDR2 is SASEGT. The CDR3 loop spans 15 amino acids. PCR amplification relied on 60 Vbeta primers (plus 13 Jbeta primers). Profiling relied on immunoSEQ multiplex PCR, and the TCRdb table lists in-frame clones only, not all of them. The sample holds tens of thousands of clones; around 87% are singletons and the top ten take 9% to 13%. The sequence came from a woman aged 25 to 45 in good health and CMV-seropositive. Sample: PBMCs. The chain is built from TRBV6-1 and TRBJ1-5; maybe TRBD1 (6 bases). In nucleotides, the CDR3 is TGTGCCAGCATAGTAGGGGGACCACAAAATCAGCCCCAGCATTTT. Its translation is CASIVGGPQNQPQHF.